The 10 T cell receptor beta chains presented below share a single source sample, sequenced in a study of blood T cell repertoires in COVID-19. The protocol was immunoSEQ multiplex PCR, while the TCRdb copy is restricted to in-frame clones and leaves out a portion. Among over 120,000 clones, about four fifths were seen once, and the ten largest hold 3%. Sequencing input: peripheral blood. These receptors all come from a woman of 80 years or more with acute or convalescent COVID-19.

The V call is TRBV5-1, the J call TRBJ1-4, with 8 bases identical to TRBD1. CDR1 SGHRS and CDR2 YFSETQ come from the germline V gene. The CDR3 runs to 14 residues. With 5 bases clipped from V and 6 bases from J, the junction kept 6 bases outside the gene matches. CDR3 coding DNA: TGCGCCAGCAGTATTGAGACAGGGGATGAAAAACTGTTTTTT. This encodes CASSIETGDEKLFF.

This sequence joins TRBV3-1 (or the pseudogene TRBV3-2) and TRBJ1-2; TRBD1 might be the D (5 bases). Trimming left V 1 base short and J 7 bases short, with 13 bases between. The germline gives CDR1 LGHDT, CDR2 YNNKEL (reference sequence). This CDR3 has 14 residues. The DNA of the CDR3 is TGTGCCAGCAGCCAAGGTGGTAGGGGCGGTGGCTACACCTTC. It encodes CASSQGGRGGGYTF.

This sequence joins TRBV2 and TRBJ1-3, with D maybe TRBD1 (5 bases). CDR3 length equals 15 residues. From germline, CDR1 is SNHLY and CDR2 FYNNEI. The V gene lost 4 bases and the J gene lost 2 bases, with 12 bases spanning the gap. The CDR3 bases are TGTGCCAGCAGTGGTGCACAGGTCCCTGGAAACACCATATATTTT. As protein: CASSGAQVPGNTIYF.

V and J are TRBV11-3 and TRBJ2-3; the match to TRBD2 covers 8 bases. V was clipped by 5 bases and J by 6 bases; unmatched bases: 7. The CDR3 contains 14 residues. CDR1 SGHNT and CDR2 YENEEA come from the germline V gene. The chain's CDR3 is CASSGGGRCDTQYF. In DNA, the CDR3 is TGTGCCAGCAGCGGCGGGGGGCGGTGTGATACGCAGTATTTT.

This chain connects TRBV5-1 to TRBJ2-1; 7 positions agree with TRBD1. CDR3 length: 15 residues. Trimming took 8 bases from V and 7 from J; bases not matched to a gene: 15. The germline gives CDR1 SGHRS, CDR2 YFSETQ. The CDR3 region has the DNA TGCGCCAGTACCATCGCAGGGGGATTGGGAAATGAGCAGTTCTTC. Its protein is CASTIAGGLGNEQFF.

This clone showed up just a few times. The V gene is TRBV3-1 (or the pseudogene TRBV3-2), the J gene TRBJ2-7; 9 nucleotides match TRBD2. Trimming removed 3 bases from V and 0 bases from J; junction bases left unmatched: 6. The V gene's germline CDR1 is LGHDT and CDR2 YNNKEL (reference sequence). This CDR3 contains 16 residues. CDR3 sequence (DNA): TGTGCCAGCAGCCAGCCACCGGGACTAGCCTCCTACGAGCAGTACTTC. Translated, it gives CASSQPPGLASYEQYF.

The CDR3 region is CASSDGLAGGKETQYF. CDR3 coding DNA: TGTGCCAGCAGCGACGGACTAGCGGGGGGGAAAGAGACCCAGTACTTC. The chain uses TRBV9 and TRBJ2-5, with 15 bases matching TRBD2. Germline loops: CDR1 SGDLS, CDR2 YYNGEE. V trimming: 3 bases; J trimming: 3 bases; junction bases outside the gene matches: 3. The CDR3 totals 16 residues.

The chain employs TRBV4-1 and TRBJ1-3; D unclear. CDR1 is MGHRA, CDR2 YSYEKL, per germline. Trimming shortened V by 1 base and J by 1 base, and 14 bases separated the two germline ends. The CDR3 contains 17 residues. The CDR3 DNA reads as TGCGCCAGCAGCCAAGTACTACTGCGGCATTCTGGAAACACCATATATTTT. Amino acid sequence: CASSQVLLRHSGNTIYF.

The rearrangement joins TRBV6-5 to TRBJ1-1, with unresolved D. The germline V gene encodes CDR1 MNHEY and CDR2 SVGAGI. Deletions cut 0 bases from V and 1 base from J, with 9 bases between. The CDR3 totals 15 residues. CDR3 loop: CASSYSSEENTEAFF. Written as DNA, the CDR3 is TGTGCCAGCAGTTACTCGTCAGAGGAGAACACTGAAGCTTTCTTT.

The chain recombines TRBV6-5 with TRBJ2-2; 8 positions agree with TRBD1. CDR1 MNHEY and CDR2 SVGAGI come from the germline V gene. Losses at the gene ends were 6 bases for V and 4 bases for J; bases not matched to a gene: 7. CDR3 length: 15 amino acids. The CDR3 reads CASSLDREITGELFF. Here the CDR3 DNA reads TGTGCCAGCAGCCTGGACAGGGAAATCACCGGGGAGCTGTTTTTT.